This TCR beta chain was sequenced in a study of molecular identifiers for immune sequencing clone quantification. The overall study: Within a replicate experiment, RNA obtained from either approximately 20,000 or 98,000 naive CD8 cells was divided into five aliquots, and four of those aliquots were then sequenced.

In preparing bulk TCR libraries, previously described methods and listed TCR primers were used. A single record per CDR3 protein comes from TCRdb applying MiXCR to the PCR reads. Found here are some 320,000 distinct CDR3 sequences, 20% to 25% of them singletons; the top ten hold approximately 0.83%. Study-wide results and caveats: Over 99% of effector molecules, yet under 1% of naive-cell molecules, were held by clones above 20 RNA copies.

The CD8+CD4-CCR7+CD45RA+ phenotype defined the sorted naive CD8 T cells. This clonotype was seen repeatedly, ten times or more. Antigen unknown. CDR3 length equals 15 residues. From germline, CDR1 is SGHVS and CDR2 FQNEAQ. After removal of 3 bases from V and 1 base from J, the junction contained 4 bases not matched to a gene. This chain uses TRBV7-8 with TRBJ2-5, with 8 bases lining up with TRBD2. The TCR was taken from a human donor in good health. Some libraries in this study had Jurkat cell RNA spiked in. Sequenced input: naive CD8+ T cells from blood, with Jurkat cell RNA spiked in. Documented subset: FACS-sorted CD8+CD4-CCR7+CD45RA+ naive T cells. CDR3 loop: CASSFGAGGQETQYF. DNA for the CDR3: TGTGCCAGCAGCTTTGGGGCGGGGGGCCAAGAGACCCAGTACTTC.